Listed here are 10 T cell receptor beta chains from one sample, sequenced in a study of STAT5B mutations in CD4+ large granular lymphocyte leukemia. Repertoires were generated with immunoSEQ multiplex PCR, while TCRdb's copy carries only in-frame clones and drops some. The repertoire consists of about 720 clones, with roughly 69% occurring once and the leading ten covering 44%. Source material: PBMCs. These receptors all come from a man in his sixties with CD4+ T-cell large granular lymphocyte leukemia.

The V gene is TRBV2, the J gene TRBJ1-5; 7 positions agree with TRBD1. This CDR3 has 14 amino acids. The germline V gene has CDR1 SNHLY and CDR2 FYNNEI. Trimming removed 2 bases from V and 6 bases from J; junction bases left unmatched: 4. CDR3 residues: CASSERQGPQPQHF. The CDR3 nucleotides read TGTGCCAGCAGTGAACGACAGGGACCTCAGCCCCAGCATTTT.

This chain connects TRBV15 to TRBJ2-7, with TRBD2 matching 12 bases. With 1 base clipped from V and 6 bases from J, the junction kept 7 bases outside the gene matches. The CDR3 extends over 16 amino acids. Germline V gives CDR1 LNHNV, CDR2 YYDKDF (reference sequence). CDR3 DNA sequence: TGTGCCACCAGCAGAGGCGGAACTAGCGGGAGGATCGAGCAGTACTTC. Translating it yields CATSRGGTSGRIEQYF.

The V call is TRBV27, the J call TRBJ1-4; D remains unclear. The CDR3 extends over 14 amino acids. Trimming took 3 bases from V and 8 from J, leaving 13 bases between them. Germline assignment: CDR1 MNHEY and CDR2 SMNVEV (reference sequence). The CDR3: CASSLKREPEKLFF. CDR3 nucleotides: TGTGCCAGCAGTTTGAAGAGGGAACCCGAAAAACTGTTTTTT.

This clone was recorded a few times. The chain recombines TRBV25-1 with TRBJ1-1; no firm D call. V shed 5 bases and J shed 1 base, with 11 bases lying between them. Germline CDR1 MGHDK, CDR2 SYGVNS. This CDR3 comprises 14 residues. This chain's CDR3 is CASSPMGRNTEAFF. For the CDR3, the DNA is TGTGCCAGCAGTCCAATGGGGAGGAACACTGAAGCTTTCTTT.

The chain carries TRBV5-1 and TRBJ1-5; weak D call: TRBD1 (6 bases). CDR3 length equals 14 residues. Trimming pared 4 bases from V and 2 bases from J, leaving 10 bases between. Germline CDR1 SGHRS, CDR2 YFSETQ. The CDR3 DNA follows: TGCGCCAGCAGCCCGGAGGGGGGCAATCAGCCCCAGCATTTT. Encoded protein: CASSPEGGNQPQHF.

Points on this clone: An end of the junction differs from the germline gene, which may be a read error. The CDR3 DNA is TGTGCCAGCAGTTCCAGCTTTAGCAATCAGCCCCAGCATTTT. Encoded protein: CASSSSFSNQPQHF. The rearrangement uses TRBV10-3 and TRBJ1-5; D call uncertain. This CDR3 contains 14 residues. Germline CDR1 and CDR2: ENHRY and SYGVKD.

V gene TRBV19 combines with J gene TRBJ1-4; D is uncertain. CDR1 LNHDA and CDR2 SQIVND come from the germline V gene (reference sequence). This CDR3 has 15 amino acids. Trimming took off 7 bases at V and 2 bases at J, with 14 bases between the two ends. The CDR3 is CASIDGAATNEKLFF. In nucleotides, the CDR3 is TGTGCCAGTATTGACGGCGCCGCGACTAATGAAAAACTGTTTTTT.

V is TRBV19 and J is TRBJ1-5; TRBD1 might be the D (5 bases). This CDR3 is built from 16 residues. Germline assignment: CDR1 LNHDA and CDR2 SQIVND (reference sequence). V was trimmed by 1 base and J by 6 bases, leaving 16 bases between them. Written as DNA, the CDR3 is TGTGCCAGTAGTATAGGAGGGGCACTCCAGGGTCAGCCCCAGCATTTT. This translates into CASSIGGALQGQPQHF.

The gene calls are TRBV29-1 and TRBJ1-4; maybe TRBD1 (6 bases). V was trimmed by 3 bases and J by 8 bases, leaving 13 bases between them. CDR3 length: 13 residues. Germline V gene data show CDR1 as SQVTM and CDR2 as ANQGSEA. The CDR3 sequence is CSVDAGVGEKLFF. DNA for the CDR3: TGCAGCGTTGATGCAGGGGTCGGGGAAAAACTGTTTTTT.

This clone is large by share. This chain uses TRBV5-1 with TRBJ1-2, with D possibly matching TRBD1 (6 bases). Trimming took off 4 bases at V and 4 bases at J, with 11 bases between the two ends. The germline gives CDR1 SGHRS, CDR2 YFSETQ. The CDR3 consists of 13 residues. The CDR3 here is CASSRVGAYGYTF. In DNA form, the CDR3 reads TGCGCCAGCAGCCGAGTGGGGGCCTATGGCTACACCTTC.